The 5 T cell receptor beta chains below come from one sample, sequenced in a study of T cell changes during pregnancy in multiple sclerosis. Profiled with immunoSEQ multiplex PCR; TCRdb holds only in-frame clones, not every one. The sample includes around 40,000 clones, about 90% of them seen just once. Sequences were derived from CD8+ T cells from peripheral blood mononuclear cells, sampled before pregnancy. Receptors were obtained from a female donor with multiple sclerosis, enrolled in a pregnancy study.

The chain combines TRBV7-8 with TRBJ1-3, with a weak D call TRBD1 (5 bases). Germline V gene lookup returns CDR1 SGHVS and CDR2 FQNEAQ. Trimming stripped 1 base from V and 0 bases from J, with 19 bases between. The CDR3 is 19 residues long. CDR3 sequence (DNA): TGTGCCAGCAGCTTAGGCTTTCGTGGAGGGGCAGGCTCTGGAAACACCATATATTTT. Its protein product is CASSLGFRGGAGSGNTIYF.

V usage is TRBV2 and J usage is TRBJ2-1; 10 nucleotides agree with TRBD2. The length of the CDR3 is 16 residues. The trim removed 8 bases at V and 8 bases at J, leaving 15 bases unmatched. Germline V gives CDR1 SNHLY, CDR2 FYNNEI. Written as DNA, the CDR3 is TGTGCCAGCGGGGGGGAGCGGGAGGGCGTTGAGGATGAGCAGTTCTTC. This translates into CASGGEREGVEDEQFF.

The chain carries TRBV4-1 and TRBJ2-7; D is unclear. The CDR3 is 15 residues long. Germline CDR1 reads MGHRA; CDR2 reads YSYEKL. Trimming pared 0 bases from V and 6 bases from J, leaving 15 bases between. CDR3 in DNA: TGCGCCAGCAGCCAAGAGAAACAGAGCCTCAGCGAGCAGTACTTC. Residues: CASSQEKQSLSEQYF.

Only one count was recorded for this clone. The rearrangement links TRBV7-9 to TRBJ2-1, with D possibly TRBD1 on 5 matching bases. The CDR3 consists of 12 residues. The ends were cut back, 3 bases at V and 7 bases at J, with 7 bases in the middle. Germline V gene data show CDR1 as SEHNR and CDR2 as FQNEAQ (reference sequence). The chain's CDR3 is CASSLTANEQFF. The CDR3 DNA follows: TGTGCCAGCAGCTTGACAGCTAATGAGCAGTTCTTC.

The chain carries TRBV5-1 and TRBJ1-1; 7 nucleotides line up with TRBD1. Trimming took 0 bases from V and 1 from J; bases not matched to a gene: 0. Germline V gene data show CDR1 as SGHRS and CDR2 as YFSETQ. The length of the CDR3 is 14 residues. DNA of the CDR3: TGCGCCAGCAGCTTGGAGGGGGCGAACACTGAAGCTTTCTTT. This sequence encodes CASSLEGANTEAFF.